This T cell receptor (beta chain) comes out of a study of response to subunit inactivated influenza vaccine. This CDR3 spans 15 amino acids. The V end was cut by 0 bases, the J end by 1 base, with 12 bases between. Germline CDR1 is DFQATT and CDR2 is SNEGSKA (reference sequence). TCRdb passed the RT-PCR reads through MiXCR, listing each CDR3 protein once. This table has hundreds of thousands of distinct CDR3 sequences, around 11% appearing once. The J gene is TRBJ1-1, the V gene TRBV20-1; unclear D gene. This sequence was found in a man aged 50 to 60 who received an inactivated influenza vaccine. This material consisted of PBMCs from blood, taken on the day of vaccination. CDR3 amino acids: CSARDPHSKNTEAFF. The CDR3 nucleotides are TGCAGTGCTAGAGATCCCCACAGTAAGAACACTGAAGCTTTCTTT.